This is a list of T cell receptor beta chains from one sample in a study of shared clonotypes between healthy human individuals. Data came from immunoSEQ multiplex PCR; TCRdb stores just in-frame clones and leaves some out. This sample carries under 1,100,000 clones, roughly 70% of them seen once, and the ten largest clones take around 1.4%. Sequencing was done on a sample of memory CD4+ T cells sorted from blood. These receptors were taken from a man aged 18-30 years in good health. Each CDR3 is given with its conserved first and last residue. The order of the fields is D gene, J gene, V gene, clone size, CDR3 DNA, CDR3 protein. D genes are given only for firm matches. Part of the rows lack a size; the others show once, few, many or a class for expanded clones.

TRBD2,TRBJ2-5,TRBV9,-,TGTGCCAGCAGCGTAGGGGATAGCGGGGGACGGGAGACCCAGTACTTC,CASSVGDSGGRETQYF
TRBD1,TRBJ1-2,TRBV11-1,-,TGTGCCAGCAGCTTAGGGGGAGGACAGGCGTCCTATGGCTACACCTTC,CASSLGGGQASYGYTF
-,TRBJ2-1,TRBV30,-,TGTGCCTGGAGTGAGGGAGTGACGGAATACAATGAGCAGTTCTTC,CAWSEGVTEYNEQFF
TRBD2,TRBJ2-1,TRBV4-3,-,TGCGCCAGCAGTCGACTAGCAGGCTACAATGAGCAGTTCTTC,CASSRLAGYNEQFF
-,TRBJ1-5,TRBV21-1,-,TGTGCCAGCAGCAAAGTAAACCCGACAGGGTTGTTGCAGCCCCAGCATTTT,CASSKVNPTGLLQPQHF
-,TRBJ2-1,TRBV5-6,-,TGTGCCAGCAGCTTGGGGTTCGAAAAGTTCTTC,CASSLGFEKFF
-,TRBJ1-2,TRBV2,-,TGTGCCAGCAAGAGGGGATCGGAGTCTGGCTACACCTTC,CASKRGSESGYTF
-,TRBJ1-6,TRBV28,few,TGTGCCAGCAGTAAGGGGTCCCGCTCCTATAATTCACCCCTCCACTTT,CASSKGSRSYNSPLHF
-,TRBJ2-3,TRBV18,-,TGTGCCAGCTCACCTTTAGCGGCTCTAAGCACAGATACGCAGTATTTT,CASSPLAALSTDTQYF
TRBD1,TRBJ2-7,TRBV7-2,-,TGTGCCAGCAGCCTAGGGACAGGGAGGGACTACGAGCAGTACTTC,CASSLGTGRDYEQYF
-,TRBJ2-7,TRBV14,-,TGTGCCAGCGGGCAAGATGGACGACCTTCCTACGAGCAGTACTTC,CASGQDGRPSYEQYF
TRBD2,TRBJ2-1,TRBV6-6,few,TGTGCCAGCTCTCTAGCGGGGTCCTACAATGAGCAGTTCTTC,CASSLAGSYNEQFF
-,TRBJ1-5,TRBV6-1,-,TGTGCCAGCACTAAAACCGGGGGGGATAATCAGCCCCAGCATTTT,CASTKTGGDNQPQHF
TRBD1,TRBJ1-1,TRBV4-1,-,TGCGCCAGCAGCCGGAACAGGGGCGGCACTGAAGCTTTCTTT,CASSRNRGGTEAFF
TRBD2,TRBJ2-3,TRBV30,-,TGTGCCTGGACTGGCGGGAGAAGAGGAAGCACAGATACGCAGTATTTT,CAWTGGRRGSTDTQYF
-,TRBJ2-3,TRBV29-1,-,TGCAGCGCTGGCCTCGACTCCACAGATACGCAGTATTTT,CSAGLDSTDTQYF
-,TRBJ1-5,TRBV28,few,TGTGCCAGCCTCCGGACTGATACTAATCAGCCCCAGCATTTT,CASLRTDTNQPQHF
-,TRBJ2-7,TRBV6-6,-,TGTGCCAGCAGTTACCCGGGACGGCCAGGTACCGAGCAGTACTTC,CASSYPGRPGTEQYF
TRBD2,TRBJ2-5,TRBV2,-,TGTGCCTCGGGACTAGCGGGAGCCCCCCAGTACTTC,CASGLAGAPQYF
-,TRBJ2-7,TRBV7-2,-,TGTGCCAGCAGCTCACAGTGGGGGGGCGTTTCCGAGCAGTACTTC,CASSSQWGGVSEQYF
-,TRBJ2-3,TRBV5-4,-,TGTGCCAGCAGCCTATTATCGGCAGATACGCAGTATTTT,CASSLLSADTQYF
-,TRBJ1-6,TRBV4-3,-,TGCGCCAGCAGCCCGGGCCAGGTTCCGGGTTCACCCCTCCACTTT,CASSPGQVPGSPLHF
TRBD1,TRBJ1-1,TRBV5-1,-,TGCGCCAGTTGCAGGGGGCTCGGCACTGAAGCTTTCTTT,CASCRGLGTEAFF
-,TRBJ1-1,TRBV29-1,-,TGCAGCGTTGTCTTGATGAACACTGAAGCTTTCTTT,CSVVLMNTEAFF
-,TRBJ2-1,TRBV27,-,TGTGCCAGCAGTTTATCTCGGGGGCACCGCGATGAGCAGTTCTTC,CASSLSRGHRDEQFF
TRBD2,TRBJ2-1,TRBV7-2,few,TGTGCCAGCAGCCGACTAGCGAGTGAGCAGTTCTTC,CASSRLASEQFF
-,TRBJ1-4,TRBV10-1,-,TGCGCCAGCAGTGATGGGACACGGAATGAAAAACTGTTTTTT,CASSDGTRNEKLFF
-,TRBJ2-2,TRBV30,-,TGTGCCTGGAGTGTACTGGTCCCCGGGGAGCTGTTTTTT,CAWSVLVPGELFF
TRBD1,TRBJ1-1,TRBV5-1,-,TGCGCCAGCAGCCCGGGACAGAATTTGAACACTGAAGCTTTCTTT,CASSPGQNLNTEAFF
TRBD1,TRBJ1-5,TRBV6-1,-,TGTGCCAGCAGTCGGGACAGATATAGCAATCAGCCCCAGCATTTT,CASSRDRYSNQPQHF
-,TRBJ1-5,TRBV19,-,TGTGCCAGTAGTTGGGAGGGTGGACAGCCCCAGCATTTT,CASSWEGGQPQHF
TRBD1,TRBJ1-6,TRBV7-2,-,TGTGCCAGCAGCTCCCGACAGGGGGTAGGTTATTCACCCCTCCACTTT,CASSSRQGVGYSPLHF
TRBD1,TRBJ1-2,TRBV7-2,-,TGTGCCAGCAGCTTACAACTGGGACAGTTTGGAAATGGCTACACCTTC,CASSLQLGQFGNGYTF
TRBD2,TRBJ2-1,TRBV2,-,TGTGCCAGCAGAGGCGGACTAGCGGGGACTTCCTACAATGAGCAGTTCTTC,CASRGGLAGTSYNEQFF
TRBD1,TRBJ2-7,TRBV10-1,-,TGCGCCAGCAGTGACCTTTGGGACAGCCACGAGCAGTACTTC,CASSDLWDSHEQYF
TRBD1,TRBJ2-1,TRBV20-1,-,TGCAGTGCGAGGACAGGGGATGAGCAGTTCTTC,CSARTGDEQFF
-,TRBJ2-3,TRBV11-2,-,TGTGCCAGCAGTCTTAGTCAGGGGAGGAGCACAGATACGCAGTATTTT,CASSLSQGRSTDTQYF
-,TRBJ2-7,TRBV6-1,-,TGTGCCAGCAGTGAAGCCTGGGACCCCAGCTCCTACGAGCAGTACTTC,CASSEAWDPSSYEQYF
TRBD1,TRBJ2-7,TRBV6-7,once,TGTGCCAGCAGTTTTGGGACAGGGGGCCACTCCTACGAGCAGTACTTC,CASSFGTGGHSYEQYF
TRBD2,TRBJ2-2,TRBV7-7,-,TGTGCTAGCAGCTCAGGGACTAGCGGGAGGCACACCGGGGAGCTGTTTTTT,CASSSGTSGRHTGELFF
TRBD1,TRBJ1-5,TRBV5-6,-,TGTGCCAGCAGCTTGGGTAGGGGGCCTTGGGGAGATCAGCCCCAGCATTTT,CASSLGRGPWGDQPQHF
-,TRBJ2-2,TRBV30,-,TGTGCCTTGGGGCCCTCGAGATCACCGGGGGAGCTGTTTTTT,CALGPSRSPGELFF
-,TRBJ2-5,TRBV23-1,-,TGCGCCAGCAGTCAGGGGGGGCCCGGGCAGACCCAGTACTTC,CASSQGGPGQTQYF